A single sample gave rise to the 23 T cell receptor beta chains below, sequenced in a study of shared clonotypes between healthy human individuals. The naive CD8 subset, CD45RO-negative cells positively selected for CCR7, excluded terminally differentiated effector memory CD45RA+ cells. TCRdb's copy holds only in-frame clones and misses some; the assay was immunoSEQ multiplex PCR. The repertoire holds approximately 740,000 clones, more than 85% seen once, with approximately 25% in the top ten. The material sequenced was naive CD8+ T cells sorted from blood. The receptors were gathered from a man aged 25 to 40 in good health.

The CDR3 spells CASARGPPNQPQHF. CDR3 DNA sequence: TGTGCCAGCGCACGAGGACCCCCCAATCAGCCCCAGCATTTT. The chain employs TRBV27 and TRBJ1-5; D gene uncertain. V was cut by 8 bases and J by 3 bases, with 14 bases left in between. This CDR3 is 14 amino acids long. The germline gives CDR1 MNHEY, CDR2 SMNVEV (reference sequence).

The chain uses TRBV15 and TRBJ1-3; D ambiguous. The V gene lost 8 bases and the J gene lost 0 bases, with 5 bases spanning the gap. The germline V gene encodes CDR1 LNHNV and CDR2 YYDKDF (reference sequence). CDR3 size: 12 residues. The CDR3 reads CATLGSGNTIYF. The CDR3 nucleotides read TGTGCCACCCTTGGCTCTGGAAACACCATATATTTT.

In nucleotides, the CDR3 is TGCAGCGTTGAAGTCCCCGGCCGCTACGAGCAGTACTTC. It specifies CSVEVPGRYEQYF. The J gene is TRBJ2-7, the V gene TRBV29-1; the D is unclear. The CDR3 is 13 amino acids. Trimming stripped 1 base from V and 3 bases from J, with 10 bases between. Germline loops: CDR1 SQVTM, CDR2 ANQGSEA.

The V and J genes are TRBV19 and TRBJ2-7; 7 nucleotides align to TRBD2. With 3 bases clipped from V and 0 bases from J, the junction kept 5 bases outside the gene matches. The CDR3 length is 15 residues. The germline CDR1 and CDR2 sequences are LNHDA and SQIVND (reference sequence). CDR3 nucleotides: TGTGCCAGTAGTATCGTTGGCGGGAGCTCCTACGAGCAGTACTTC. Its translation is CASSIVGGSSYEQYF.

The J gene is TRBJ2-5, the V gene TRBV11-2, with D possibly matching TRBD1 (5 bases). There are 11 residues in the CDR3. The germline gives CDR1 SGHAT, CDR2 FQNNGV. Trimming stripped 5 bases from V and 9 bases from J, with 10 bases between. The CDR3, as DNA: TGTGCCAGCAGCGCTCAGGGTGCCCAGTACTTC. This encodes CASSAQGAQYF.

The CDR3 sequence is CASSLGEGQGAWGTEAFF. In nucleotides, the CDR3 is TGTGCCAGCAGCTTAGGTGAGGGACAGGGGGCCTGGGGCACTGAAGCTTTCTTT. V usage is TRBV5-6 and J usage is TRBJ1-1, with 12 bases identical to TRBD1. The V gene's germline CDR1 is SGHDT and CDR2 YYEEEE. The CDR3 runs to 18 residues. With V trimmed by 2 bases and J by 4 bases, 12 bases remained unmatched.

The gene calls are TRBV6-1 and TRBJ2-7, with D unclear. The CDR3 runs to 13 residues. Germline assignment: CDR1 MNHNS and CDR2 SASEGT. V dropped 3 bases and J dropped 3 bases, with 9 bases sitting between them. DNA for the CDR3: TGTGCCAGCAGTGAGCCGGAGCTCTACGAGCAGTACTTC. This sequence encodes CASSEPELYEQYF.

V gene TRBV7-9 combines with J gene TRBJ2-1, with D possibly being TRBD1 (5 bases). Germline lookup yields CDR1 SEHNR and CDR2 FQNEAQ (reference sequence). Deletions cut 2 bases from V and 6 bases from J, with 14 bases between. The CDR3 is 15 residues long. The CDR3 DNA reads TGTGCCAGCAGCTTAAGCGTGGTTAGGGGCAATGAGCAGTTCTTC. As protein: CASSLSVVRGNEQFF.

The gene calls are TRBV28 and TRBJ2-7; TRBD2 matches at 14 bases. V lost 4 bases and J lost 4; bases outside the gene matches: 15. CDR3 length equals 19 residues. Germline V lookup: CDR1 MDHEN, CDR2 SYDVKM. The CDR3 DNA reads TGTGCCAGCAGTTCCTCGACTAGCGGGAGGGCGACCCTAGTTTACGAGCAGTACTTC. Translating gives CASSSSTSGRATLVYEQYF.

In its sample, this clone was seen once. The chain recombines TRBV27 with TRBJ1-1; D unresolved. This CDR3 is 14 amino acids long. Germline CDR1 is MNHEY and CDR2 is SMNVEV (reference sequence). The ends were cut back, 0 bases at V and 2 bases at J, with 7 bases in the middle. CDR3 amino acids: CASSLSFGNTEAFF. CDR3 DNA sequence: TGTGCCAGCAGTTTATCGTTCGGTAACACTGAAGCTTTCTTT.

The CDR3: CSALTGRMNTEAFF. The CDR3 coding sequence is TGCAGCGCATTGACAGGGCGCATGAACACTGAAGCTTTCTTT. This chain connects TRBV29-1 to TRBJ1-1, with 7 bases lining up with TRBD1. Trimming at V came to 7 bases and at J to 0 bases, leaving 8 bases not matched to a gene. CDR3 length: 14 amino acids. Germline V lookup: CDR1 SQVTM, CDR2 ANQGSEA.

This sequence joins TRBV28 and TRBJ2-7; TRBD2 matches 7 bases. The CDR3 extends over 15 amino acids. With V trimmed by 3 bases and J by 3 bases, 8 bases remained unmatched. The V gene's germline CDR1 is MDHEN and CDR2 SYDVKM. CDR3 sequence (DNA): TGTGCCAGCAGTTTCCCTTTAGCGGGCTACTACGAGCAGTACTTC. Translating gives CASSFPLAGYYEQYF.

CDR3 in amino acids: CASSAWPSGFGNEQFF. Here the CDR3 DNA reads TGTGCCAGCAGTGCGTGGCCTAGCGGGTTCGGTAATGAGCAGTTCTTC. This rearrangement joins TRBV2 to TRBJ2-1; 8 nucleotides align to TRBD2. With V trimmed by 4 bases and J by 7 bases, 12 bases remained unmatched. In germline, CDR1 is SNHLY, CDR2 FYNNEI. The CDR3 spans 16 residues.

In this sample, this clone turned up once. This rearrangement joins TRBV28 to TRBJ1-2; the D is unclear. From germline, CDR1 is MDHEN and CDR2 SYDVKM. V dropped 3 bases and J dropped 4 bases, with 12 bases sitting between them. This CDR3 has 14 amino acids. CDR3 loop: CASSFAETTYGYTF. The CDR3 coding sequence is TGTGCCAGCAGTTTCGCGGAAACTACCTATGGCTACACCTTC.

The genes are TRBV5-1 and TRBJ2-7, with 10 nucleotides matching TRBD2. The CDR3 runs 18 residues. With V trimmed by 0 bases and J by 0 bases, 9 bases remained unmatched. In germline, CDR1 is SGHRS, CDR2 YFSETQ. CDR3 DNA sequence: TGCGCCAGCAGCTTGGCTTGGCTAGCGGGAGATCCCTCCTACGAGCAGTACTTC. Its translation: CASSLAWLAGDPSYEQYF.

The rearrangement links TRBV11-2 to TRBJ2-5, with unresolved D. CDR3 length: 14 amino acids. Germline V lookup: CDR1 SGHAT, CDR2 FQNNGV. The V end was cut by 6 bases, the J end by 5 bases, with 16 bases between. CDR3 sequence: CASSGYRRYETQYF. CDR3 DNA: TGTGCCAGCAGTGGGTACCGGAGATACGAGACCCAGTACTTC.

The rearrangement uses TRBV19 and TRBJ1-1; unclear D gene. Looked up from germline, CDR1 is LNHDA and CDR2 is SQIVND (reference sequence). The CDR3 is 13 amino acids. With 1 base removed from V and 1 base from J, the gap between germline ends came to 4 bases. The CDR3: CASSIAANTEAFF. CDR3 coding DNA: TGTGCCAGTAGTATAGCAGCGAACACTGAAGCTTTCTTT.

CDR3 region: CASSLGGYDTQYF. CDR3 coding DNA: TGTGCCAGCAGTTTAGGGGGGTACGATACGCAGTATTTT. The chain couples TRBV27 to TRBJ2-3; weak D call: TRBD2 (6 bases). Germline CDR1 MNHEY, CDR2 SMNVEV (reference sequence). The CDR3 consists of 13 residues. Trimming removed 2 bases from V and 6 bases from J, with 9 bases in between.

The chain recombines TRBV5-1 with TRBJ2-1, with D perhaps TRBD2 (6 bases). Per the germline V gene, CDR1 is SGHRS and CDR2 is YFSETQ. The CDR3 runs 15 residues. V was clipped by 0 bases and J by 0 bases, with 7 bases between them. The CDR3 DNA is TGCGCCAGCAGCTTGGAGACTAGCTCCTACAATGAGCAGTTCTTC. This encodes CASSLETSSYNEQFF.

On this clone: Distinct nucleotide sequences in the sample also encode this CDR3. V usage is TRBV5-1 and J usage is TRBJ1-1; no firm D call. The V gene's germline CDR1 is SGHRS and CDR2 YFSETQ. The CDR3 is 11 amino acids. Trimming left V 3 bases short and J 2 bases short, with 2 bases between. The CDR3: CASSSNTEAFF. The CDR3 DNA reads as TGCGCCAGCAGCTCTAACACTGAAGCTTTCTTT. The full variable domain, its missing parts supplied by reference TRBV5-1 and TRBJ1-1, is KAGVTQTPRYLIKTRGQQVTLSCSPISGHRSVSWYQQTPGQGLQFLFEYFSETQRNKGNFPGRFSGRQFSNSRSEMNVSTLELGDSALYLCASSSNTEAFFGQGTRLTVV.

The V call is TRBV2, the J call TRBJ1-3; 9 bases align to TRBD1. The CDR3 spans 17 residues. The V and J ends lost 5 bases and 1 base, in that order; junction bases with no gene match: 9. Germline V gives CDR1 SNHLY, CDR2 FYNNEI. CDR3 DNA: TGTGCCAGCAGTCAACGGACAGGGGCCCGATCTGGAAACACCATATATTTT. It yields the protein CASSQRTGARSGNTIYF.

This chain connects TRBV2 to TRBJ2-7; unclear D gene. Trimming left V 7 bases short and J 0 bases short, with 10 bases between. This CDR3 has 13 residues. The V gene's germline CDR1 is SNHLY and CDR2 FYNNEI. CDR3: CASILERSYEQYF. The CDR3 coding sequence is TGTGCCAGCATCCTTGAGCGCTCCTACGAGCAGTACTTC.

The rearrangement uses TRBV2 and TRBJ2-3, with 7 bases identical to TRBD2. The CDR3 spans 17 residues. The V segment lost 9 bases and the J segment 1 base; nucleotides outside the gene matches: 16. Looked up from germline, CDR1 is SNHLY and CDR2 is FYNNEI. The CDR3 sequence: CARKTGSRTRGTDTQYF. CDR3 in DNA: TGTGCCAGAAAGACCGGTTCTCGGACTAGGGGCACAGATACGCAGTATTTT.